The 27 T cell receptor beta chains in this list originate from one sample, sequenced in a study of T cell repertoires in cytomegalovirus infection. These TCRs' antigens remain unknown. TCRdb redid the calling of the reads with MiXCR, one entry per CDR3 protein. The sample includes about 700,000 distinct CDR3 sequences, roughly 36% of them seen just once. Sequenced material: cultured PBMCs, taken from culture after CMV antigen stimulation. These receptors originate from a human donor in good health (CMV status not recorded). Some clones in this sample may be carry-over from other donors' samples.

DNA of the CDR3: TGTGCCAGCAGCTTAATGGCCCCTAGCAACACCGGGGAGCTGTTTTTT. It is translated as CASSLMAPSNTGELFF. The chain is built from TRBV7-2 and TRBJ2-2; possible D gene TRBD2, 5 bases. Per germline, CDR1 SGHTA and CDR2 FQGNSA. The CDR3 consists of 16 residues. Trimming left V 2 bases short and J 2 bases short, with 12 bases between.

This chain connects TRBV23-1 to TRBJ1-1, with a weak D call TRBD1 (6 bases). TRBV23-1 is identified as an open reading frame with a role that is uncertain. The CDR3 is 17 residues long. V lost 1 base, J lost 5 bases, and 20 bases lay in between. The CDR3 nucleotides read TGCGCCAGCAGTCAATTCCACGGGGGGCACGGGAGGACTGAAGCTTTCTTT. It is translated as CASSQFHGGHGRTEAFF.

The V call is TRBV12-3 or TRBV12-4, the J call TRBJ2-7, with D tentatively TRBD1 (5 bases). CDR3 size: 13 residues. V shed 5 bases and J shed 7 bases, with 15 bases lying between them. CDR3: CASSIQGRREQYF. DNA for the CDR3: TGTGCCAGCAGTATTCAGGGAAGGCGTGAGCAGTACTTC.

The V and J genes are TRBV5-5 and TRBJ2-3; tentatively, D is TRBD2 (6 bases). The CDR3 contains 16 residues. V was shortened by 1 base and J by 2 bases, with 14 bases between the two germline ends. Germline V lookup: CDR1 SGHKS, CDR2 YYEKEE (reference sequence). The CDR3 nucleotides read TGTGCCAGCAGCTTGTTTACGGGGGTTTACACAGATACGCAGTATTTT. It is translated as CASSLFTGVYTDTQYF. Combining the CDR3 with reference TRBV5-5 and TRBJ2-3 gives the whole variable domain DAGVTQSPTHLIKTRGQQVTLRCSPISGHKSVSWYQQVLGQGPQFIFQYYEKEERGRGNFPDRFSARQFPNYSSELNVNALLLGDSALYLCASSLFTGVYTDTQYFGPGTRLTVL.

This chain uses TRBV18 with TRBJ2-7; D is unresolved. Germline CDR1 KGHSH, CDR2 LQKENI. The CDR3 is made up of 14 amino acids. Trimming left V 3 bases short and J 6 bases short, with 15 bases between. CDR3 sequence reads: CASSPWPSSSEQYF. CDR3 bases: TGTGCCAGCTCACCGTGGCCCTCCTCGTCCGAGCAGTACTTC.

V gene TRBV5-1 combines with J gene TRBJ2-7; 7 nucleotides match TRBD1. The V segment lost 5 bases and the J segment 4 bases; nucleotides outside the gene matches: 12. CDR3 length: 15 amino acids. Germline values: CDR1 SGHRS, CDR2 YFSETQ. The CDR3 DNA reads TGCGCCAGCAGACTCGAAAGGGGGCTGATATACGAGCAGTACTTC. It yields the protein CASRLERGLIYEQYF.

The chain employs TRBV6-6 and TRBJ1-1; D not certain. The V end lost 6 bases, the J end lost 3 bases, and 17 bases lay between the germline ends. Germline values: CDR1 MNHNY, CDR2 SVGAGI (reference sequence). The CDR3 runs 15 residues. In DNA form, the CDR3 reads TGTGCCAGCAGGCCCCCTTTAGTTCCCCACACTGAAGCTTTCTTT. Its translation is CASRPPLVPHTEAFF.

The gene calls are TRBV10-2 and TRBJ2-4; D remains unclear. Trimming pared 3 bases from V and 10 bases from J, leaving 10 bases between. The CDR3 has 12 residues. The germline V gene encodes CDR1 WSHSY and CDR2 SAAADI. The CDR3 reads CASSESSGIQYF. In DNA form, the CDR3 reads TGCGCCAGCAGTGAATCTTCGGGTATTCAGTACTTC.

The CDR3 nucleotides are TGTGCCAGCAGCTTGGCCGGGACTAGCGGGAGTTATACGCAGTATTTT. Its protein product is CASSLAGTSGSYTQYF. The V and J genes are TRBV7-2 and TRBJ2-3, with 14 bases lining up with TRBD2. The CDR3 totals 16 residues. V lost 3 bases and J lost 7; bases outside the gene matches: 6. The V gene's germline CDR1 is SGHTA and CDR2 FQGNSA. Variable domain in full (rest from reference TRBV7-2 and TRBJ2-3): GAGVSQSPSNKVTEKGKDVELRCDPISGHTALYWYRQSLGQGLEFLIYFQGNSAPDKSGLPSDRFSAERTGGSVSTLTIQRTQQEDSAVYLCASSLAGTSGSYTQYFGPGTRLTVL.

CDR3 sequence reads: CASSSPGQGADEQFF. The CDR3 DNA is TGCGCCAGCAGCTCGCCGGGACAGGGGGCCGATGAGCAGTTCTTC. The V gene is TRBV5-1, the J gene TRBJ2-1; 12 nucleotides align to TRBD1. The CDR3 totals 15 residues. V lost 3 bases and J lost 8; bases outside the gene matches: 6. Germline CDR1 and CDR2: SGHRS and YFSETQ. Together with reference TRBV5-1 and TRBJ2-1, the CDR3 gives the full variable domain: KAGVTQTPRYLIKTRGQQVTLSCSPISGHRSVSWYQQTPGQGLQFLFEYFSETQRNKGNFPGRFSGRQFSNSRSEMNVSTLELGDSALYLCASSSPGQGADEQFFGPGTRLTVL.

This clonotype was observed a handful of times. The chain recombines TRBV6-2 or TRBV6-3 with TRBJ2-3; 11 bases agree with TRBD2. The germline V gene encodes CDR1 MNHEY and CDR2 SVGEGT. J lost 0 bases, V lost 6 bases, and 2 bases had no gene match. The CDR3 is 15 residues long. This chain's CDR3 is CASRRLAGSTDTQYF. In nucleotides, the CDR3 is TGTGCCAGCAGACGACTAGCGGGAAGCACAGATACGCAGTATTTT.

This clonotype was picked up one time. The V call is TRBV5-4, the J call TRBJ1-6; D may be TRBD1 (5 bases). V was shortened by 4 bases and J by 8 bases, with 10 bases between the two germline ends. Per germline, CDR1 SGHNT and CDR2 YYREEE (reference sequence). This CDR3 has 13 amino acids. CDR3 DNA sequence: TGTGCCAGCAGCCGGGACGGTCATTCACCCCTCCACTTT. Its translation is CASSRDGHSPLHF.

The V gene is TRBV20-1, the J gene TRBJ2-5; D might be TRBD2 (5 bases). Deletions cut 0 bases from V and 7 bases from J, with 12 bases between. The CDR3 runs to 13 residues. In germline, CDR1 is DFQATT, CDR2 SNEGSKA (reference sequence). The CDR3 loop reads CSAREPAGVTQYF. In nucleotides, the CDR3 is TGCAGTGCTAGAGAGCCAGCCGGGGTGACCCAGTACTTC.

This chain joins TRBV20-1 and TRBJ1-5, with D possibly being TRBD1 (6 bases). Trimming took 3 bases from V and 3 from J, leaving 15 bases between them. Germline values: CDR1 DFQATT, CDR2 SNEGSKA (reference sequence). This CDR3 region has 15 residues. The CDR3 sequence is CSARRGEDNNQPQHF. CDR3 in DNA: TGCAGTGCTAGGAGGGGGGAGGATAACAATCAGCCCCAGCATTTT.

This clonotype was seen only once. V gene TRBV28 combines with J gene TRBJ1-5; no definite D call. V lost 3 bases and J 7 bases, leaving 16 bases between the germline ends. CDR1 MDHEN and CDR2 SYDVKM come from the germline V gene. The CDR3 is 15 residues long. CDR3 amino acids: CASSFSSLTLQPQHF. The DNA of the CDR3 is TGTGCCAGCAGTTTCTCCTCTCTTACATTGCAGCCCCAGCATTTT. The whole variable domain, filled in from reference TRBV28 and TRBJ1-5, reads DVKVTQSSRYLVKRTGEKVFLECVQDMDHENMFWYRQDPGLGLRLIYFSYDVKMKEKGDIPEGYSVSREKKERFSLILESASTNQTSMYLCASSFSSLTLQPQHFGDGTRLSIL.

The CDR3 coding sequence is TGTGCCAGCAGCGGGGGGAGCGGGAGGGAGACCCAGTACTTC. Protein product: CASSGGSGRETQYF. V gene TRBV7-8 combines with J gene TRBJ2-5, with TRBD2 identical over 9 bases. Germline CDR1 reads SGHVS; CDR2 reads FQNEAQ. The CDR3 contains 14 residues. The junction had 6 bases not matched to a gene; V was cut back by 5 bases and J by 5 bases.

The chain joins TRBV20-1 to TRBJ2-1; 9 nucleotides line up with TRBD2. Looked up from germline, CDR1 is DFQATT and CDR2 is SNEGSKA (reference sequence). V was pared by 0 bases and J by 6 bases, with 12 bases of the junction left unmatched. The CDR3 sequence is 17 residues long. The CDR3 is CSARDLAGGPMVNEQFF. As DNA, the CDR3 is TGCAGTGCTAGAGATTTGGCGGGGGGGCCAATGGTCAATGAGCAGTTCTTC.

This chain joins TRBV19 and TRBJ1-1, with D possibly matching TRBD1 (5 bases). The germline V and J ends were trimmed by 5 bases and 1 base, with 11 bases remaining between them. Germline V gene sequence: CDR1 LNHDA, CDR2 SQIVND (reference sequence). This CDR3 has 14 residues. DNA for the CDR3: TGTGCCAGTAGTGTGGGACGGAGGAACACTGAAGCTTTCTTT. Translating it yields CASSVGRRNTEAFF.

The V and J genes are TRBV5-6 and TRBJ2-5; 9 nucleotides match TRBD2. The junction had 12 bases not matched to a gene; V was cut back by 5 bases and J by 1 base. This CDR3 is 17 amino acids long. The germline gives CDR1 SGHDT, CDR2 YYEEEE. The DNA for the CDR3 is TGTGCCAGCAGTACTAGCGGGCGCCGCTCAATCCAAGAGACCCAGTACTTC. Amino acid sequence: CASSTSGRRSIQETQYF.

V gene TRBV6-1 combines with J gene TRBJ1-4; a weak D match, TRBD1 (5 bases). V was clipped by 1 base and J by 6 bases, with 12 bases between them. The CDR3 has 15 residues. CDR1 is MNHNS and CDR2 is SASEGT in the germline V gene. The DNA of the CDR3 is TGTGCCAGCAGTGAAGGGGCAGGGTGGGATGAAAAACTGTTTTTT. Its protein product is CASSEGAGWDEKLFF.

This rearrangement joins TRBV19 to TRBJ2-4; D perhaps matches TRBD1 (6 bases). This CDR3 is built from 18 residues. The germline gives CDR1 LNHDA, CDR2 SQIVND (reference sequence). V lost 5 bases and J 1 base, leaving 21 bases between the germline ends. In nucleotides, the CDR3 is TGTGCCAGTAGTCTTTCCGGACAGCTAACCGCTGCCAAAAACATTCAGTACTTC. This codes for CASSLSGQLTAAKNIQYF.

The V call is TRBV24-1, the J call TRBJ2-7; no firm D call. The CDR3 is 13 residues long. V lost 4 bases, J lost 8 bases, and 14 bases lay in between. Germline V lookup: CDR1 KGHDR, CDR2 SFDVKD. In DNA form, the CDR3 reads TGTGCCACCAGTGACTCCCCTACGTTAAAGCAGTACTTC. Its translation: CATSDSPTLKQYF.

This clonotype was observed a few times. Here the CDR3 DNA reads TGTGCCACCAGCGACCCTCGGGGGAGTGGAAACACCATATATTTT. It translates to CATSDPRGSGNTIYF. The chain couples TRBV24-1 to TRBJ1-3, with a weak D call TRBD1 (5 bases). V gave up 7 bases and J gave up 3 bases, with 15 bases separating them. This CDR3 has 15 residues. CDR1 KGHDR and CDR2 SFDVKD come from the germline V gene.

The table lists this clonotype with many counts. The V call is TRBV7-2, the J call TRBJ2-3; D is ambiguous. The CDR3 spans 15 residues. Trimming pared 3 bases from V and 4 bases from J, leaving 14 bases between. Germline V gene sequence: CDR1 SGHTA, CDR2 FQGNSA. The CDR3 coding sequence is TGTGCCAGCAGCTTTGACGGGTCCCGGGCAGATACGCAGTATTTT. Residues: CASSFDGSRADTQYF.

This clonotype showed up many times. This chain uses TRBV7-2 with TRBJ2-5, with D unresolved. The CDR3 has 11 residues. CDR1 is SGHTA and CDR2 is FQGNSA in the germline V gene. V was shortened by 7 bases and J by 2 bases, with 5 bases between the two germline ends. Here the CDR3 reads CASTQQETQYF. Here the CDR3 DNA reads TGTGCCAGCACGCAGCAAGAGACCCAGTACTTC.

The rearrangement uses TRBV7-9 and TRBJ1-5, with TRBD1 identical over 9 bases. The germline CDR1 and CDR2 sequences are SEHNR and FQNEAQ (reference sequence). The CDR3 contains 19 residues. The trim removed 5 bases at V and 1 base at J, leaving 15 bases unmatched. CDR3 sequence reads: CASSRTGEWGLSSNQPQHF. The CDR3, as DNA: TGTGCCAGCAGCCGGACAGGGGAATGGGGATTATCGAGCAATCAGCCCCAGCATTTT. Complete variable domain (other parts from reference TRBV7-9 and TRBJ1-5): DTGVSQNPRHKITKRGQNVTFRCDPISEHNRLYWYRQTLGQGPEFLTYFQNEAQLEKSRLLSDRFSAERPKGSFSTLEIQRTEQGDSAMYLCASSRTGEWGLSSNQPQHFGDGTRLSIL.

This clonotype has just a few counts. The chain joins TRBV6-5 to TRBJ1-1; tentatively, D is TRBD1 (5 bases). This CDR3 is built from 13 residues. The germline V gene has CDR1 MNHEY and CDR2 SVGAGI. V shed 0 bases and J shed 7 bases, with 9 bases lying between them. CDR3 sequence: CASSYSTENEAFF. The CDR3 region has the DNA TGTGCCAGCAGTTACTCGACAGAAAATGAAGCTTTCTTT.